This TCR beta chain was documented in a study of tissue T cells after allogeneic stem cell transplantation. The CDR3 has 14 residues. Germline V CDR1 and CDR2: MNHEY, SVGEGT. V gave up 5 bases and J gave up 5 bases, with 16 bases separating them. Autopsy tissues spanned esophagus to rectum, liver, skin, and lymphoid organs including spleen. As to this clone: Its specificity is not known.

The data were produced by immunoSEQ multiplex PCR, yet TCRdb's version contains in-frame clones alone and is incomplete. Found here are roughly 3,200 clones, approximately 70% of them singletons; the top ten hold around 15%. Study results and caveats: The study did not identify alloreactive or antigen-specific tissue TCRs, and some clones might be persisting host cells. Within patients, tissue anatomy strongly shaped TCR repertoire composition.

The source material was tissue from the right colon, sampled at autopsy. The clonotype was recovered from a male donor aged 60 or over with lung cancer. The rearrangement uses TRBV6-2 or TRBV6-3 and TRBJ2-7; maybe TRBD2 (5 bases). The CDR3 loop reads CASSNRDTEDEQYF. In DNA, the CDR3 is TGTGCCAGCAGTAACCGGGATACCGAGGACGAGCAGTACTTC.